This T cell receptor (beta chain) was sequenced for a study of human T cells and chemical hapten exposure. Separate cDNA molecules received unique molecular identifiers, which the library attached to them. TCRdb re-called the RACE reads with MiXCR, one entry per CDR3 protein. Of approximately 350,000 distinct CDR3 sequences in the sample, roughly 6.9% were seen once. CDR3 size: 13 residues. The germline V gene has CDR1 DFQATT and CDR2 SNEGSKA (reference sequence). V lost 6 bases, J lost 6 bases, and 17 bases lay in between. Documented time point: patch test 1, 2 weeks after DPC sensitization. Treatment in this sample: therapeutic diphenylcyclopropenone sensitization with weekly scalp DPC. Sample donors consisted of patients with alopecia, aged 18 to 70 years, who were suitable for DPC.

The sample was whole blood, taken in connection with sensitization to the hapten diphenylcyclopropenone (DPC). The J gene is TRBJ1-1, the V gene TRBV20-1; perhaps TRBD1 as D (6 bases). This sequence originates from a woman aged 18-35 years with alopecia areata. Some clones in this sample may be carry-over from other donors' samples. In DNA form, the CDR3 reads TGCAGTGCGGAAAAGGTGGGGGGCCCTGAAGCTTTCTTT. This codes for CSAEKVGGPEAFF.